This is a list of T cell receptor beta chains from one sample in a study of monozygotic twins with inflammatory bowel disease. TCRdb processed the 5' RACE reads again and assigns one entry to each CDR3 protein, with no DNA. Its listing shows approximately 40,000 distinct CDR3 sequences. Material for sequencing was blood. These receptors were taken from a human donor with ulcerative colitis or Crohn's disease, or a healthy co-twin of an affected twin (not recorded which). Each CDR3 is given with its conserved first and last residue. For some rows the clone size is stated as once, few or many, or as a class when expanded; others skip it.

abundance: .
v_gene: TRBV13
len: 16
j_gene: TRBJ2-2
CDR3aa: CASSQKGTGSTGELFF

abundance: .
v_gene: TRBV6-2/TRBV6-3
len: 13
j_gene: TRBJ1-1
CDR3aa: CASSYSRITEAFF

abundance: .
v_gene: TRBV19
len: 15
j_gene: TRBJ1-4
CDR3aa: CASSPFGQLNEKLFF

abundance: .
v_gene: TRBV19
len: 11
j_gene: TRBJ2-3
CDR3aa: CASSTERTQYF

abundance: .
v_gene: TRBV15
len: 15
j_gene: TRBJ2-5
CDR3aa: CATSRQTGGPETQYF

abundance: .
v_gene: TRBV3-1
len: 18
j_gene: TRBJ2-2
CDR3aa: CASSQKYTDRGLAGELFF

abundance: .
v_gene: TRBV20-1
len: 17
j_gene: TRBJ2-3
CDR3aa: CSASSQSQRVAGDTQYF

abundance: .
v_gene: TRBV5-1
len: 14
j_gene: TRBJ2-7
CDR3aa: CASGRDSSSYEQYF

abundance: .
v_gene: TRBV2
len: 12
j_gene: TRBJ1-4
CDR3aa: CASRGSNEKLFF

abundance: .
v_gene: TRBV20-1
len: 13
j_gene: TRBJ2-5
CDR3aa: CSARGPAVEIQYF

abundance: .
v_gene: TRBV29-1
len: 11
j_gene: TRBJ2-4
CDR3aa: CSVPLGSIQYF

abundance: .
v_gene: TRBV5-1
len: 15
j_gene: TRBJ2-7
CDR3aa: CASSLEGQGSREQYF

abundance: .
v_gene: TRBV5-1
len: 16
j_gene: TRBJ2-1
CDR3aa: CASSLELAGGRDEQFF

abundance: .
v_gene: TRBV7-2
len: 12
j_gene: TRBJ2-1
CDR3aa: CASSFPGNEQFF

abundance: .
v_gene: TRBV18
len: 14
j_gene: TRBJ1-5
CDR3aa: CASSPNSANQPQHF

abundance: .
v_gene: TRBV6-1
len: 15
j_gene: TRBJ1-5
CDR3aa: CASSQTRQGNQPQHF

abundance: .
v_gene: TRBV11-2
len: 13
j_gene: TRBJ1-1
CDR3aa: CASSLDSHTEAFF

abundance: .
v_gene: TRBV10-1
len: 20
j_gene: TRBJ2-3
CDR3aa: CASSDGTSGQRFLSTDTQYF

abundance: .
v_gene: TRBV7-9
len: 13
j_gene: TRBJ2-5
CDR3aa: CASSLNSKETQYF

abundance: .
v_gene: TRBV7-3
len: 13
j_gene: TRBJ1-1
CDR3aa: CASSSNRNTEAFF

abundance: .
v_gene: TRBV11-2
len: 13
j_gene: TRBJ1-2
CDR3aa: CASSPGQGYGYTF

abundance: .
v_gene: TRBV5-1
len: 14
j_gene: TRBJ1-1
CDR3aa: CASSSGDENTEAFF

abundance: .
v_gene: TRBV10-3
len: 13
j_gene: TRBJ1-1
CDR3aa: CAISESEGTEAFF

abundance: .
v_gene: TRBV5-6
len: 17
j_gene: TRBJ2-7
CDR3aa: CASSPVSGLRTTYEQYF

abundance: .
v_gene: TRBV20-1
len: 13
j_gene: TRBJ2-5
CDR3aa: CSAPREYQETQYF

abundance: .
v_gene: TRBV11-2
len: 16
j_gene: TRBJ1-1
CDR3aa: CASSSGDRRKNTEAFF

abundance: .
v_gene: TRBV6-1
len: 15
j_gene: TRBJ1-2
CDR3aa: CASNPFQGAWGGYTF

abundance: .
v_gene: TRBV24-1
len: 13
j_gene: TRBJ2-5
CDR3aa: CATSADKGKTQYF

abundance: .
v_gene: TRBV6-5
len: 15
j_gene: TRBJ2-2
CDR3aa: CASSYWQGDTGELFF

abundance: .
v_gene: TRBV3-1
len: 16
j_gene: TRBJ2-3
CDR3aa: CASSHGLAGSTDTQYF

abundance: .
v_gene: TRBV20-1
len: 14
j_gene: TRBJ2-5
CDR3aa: CSASLAGRRETQYF

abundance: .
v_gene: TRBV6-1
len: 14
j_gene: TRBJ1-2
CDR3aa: CASERQKANYGYTF

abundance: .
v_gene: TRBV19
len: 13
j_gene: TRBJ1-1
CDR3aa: CASSAGGGTEAFF

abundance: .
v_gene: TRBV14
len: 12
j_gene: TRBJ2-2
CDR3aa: CASSQELRELFF

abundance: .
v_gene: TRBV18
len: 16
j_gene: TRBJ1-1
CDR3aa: CASSPGTGVQVTEAFF

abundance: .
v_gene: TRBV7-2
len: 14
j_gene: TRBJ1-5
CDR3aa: CASSPGPGGQPQHF

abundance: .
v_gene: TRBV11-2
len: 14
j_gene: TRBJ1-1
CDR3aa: CASSSNPGATEAFF

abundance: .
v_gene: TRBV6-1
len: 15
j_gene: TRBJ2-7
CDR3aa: CASKAAGQGPYEQYF

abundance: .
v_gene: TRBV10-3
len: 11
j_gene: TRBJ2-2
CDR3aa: CAIKDTGELFF

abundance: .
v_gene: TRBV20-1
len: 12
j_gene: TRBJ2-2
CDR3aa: CSGTENTGELFF

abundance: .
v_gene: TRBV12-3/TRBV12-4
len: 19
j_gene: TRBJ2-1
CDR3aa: CASSSSGTSGDGSYNEQFF

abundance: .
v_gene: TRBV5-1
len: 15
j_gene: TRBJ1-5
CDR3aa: CASSTGTEENQPQHF

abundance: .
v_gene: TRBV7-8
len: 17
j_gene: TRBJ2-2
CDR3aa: CASSPPRGGQGTGELFF

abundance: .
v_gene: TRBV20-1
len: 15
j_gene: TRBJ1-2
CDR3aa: CSELRDRGFIYGYTF

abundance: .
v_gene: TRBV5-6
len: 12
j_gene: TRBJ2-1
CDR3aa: CASSLRQNEQFF

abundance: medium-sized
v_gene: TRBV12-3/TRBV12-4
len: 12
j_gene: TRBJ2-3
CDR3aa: CASSLVGDTQYF

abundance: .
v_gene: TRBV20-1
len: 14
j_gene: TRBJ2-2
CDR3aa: CSARKRGDTGELFF

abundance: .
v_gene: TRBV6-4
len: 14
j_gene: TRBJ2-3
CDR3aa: CASRKAGSTDTQYF

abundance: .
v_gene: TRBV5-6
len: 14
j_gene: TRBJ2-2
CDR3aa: CASSLYSTTGELFF

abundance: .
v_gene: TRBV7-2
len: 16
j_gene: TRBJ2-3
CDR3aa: CASSARKTGDTDTQYF

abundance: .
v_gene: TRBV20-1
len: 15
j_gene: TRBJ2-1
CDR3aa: CSAAPLAGVLDEQFF

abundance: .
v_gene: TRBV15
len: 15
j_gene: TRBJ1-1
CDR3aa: CATSNRDTANTEAFF

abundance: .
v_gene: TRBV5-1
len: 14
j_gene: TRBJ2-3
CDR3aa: CASSLLGGLDTQYF

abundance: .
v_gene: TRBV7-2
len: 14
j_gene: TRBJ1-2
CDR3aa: CASSLIGVGDGYTF

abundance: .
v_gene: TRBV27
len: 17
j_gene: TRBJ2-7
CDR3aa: CASRTLTSGRNSYEQYF

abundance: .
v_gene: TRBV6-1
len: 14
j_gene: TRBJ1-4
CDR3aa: CASSREGAGEKLFF

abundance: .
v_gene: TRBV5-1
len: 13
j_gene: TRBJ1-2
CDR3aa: CASSLMGIYGYTF

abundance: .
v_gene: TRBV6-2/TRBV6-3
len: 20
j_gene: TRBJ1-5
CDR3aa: CASSYSPGTGYRHKAQPQHF

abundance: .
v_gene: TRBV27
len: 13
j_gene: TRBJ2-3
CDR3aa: CASSRRDTDTQYF

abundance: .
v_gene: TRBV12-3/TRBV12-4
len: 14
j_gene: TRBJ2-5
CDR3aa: CASSLQGARETQYF